This entry lists 26 T cell receptor beta chains sequenced from one sample in a study of blood T cells in healthy people across ages. A second PCR, run for about 7 to 11 cycles, used a sample-barcoded 5' primer plus a J-beta primer mix. TCRdb called the 5' RACE reads again in MiXCR, with one record for every CDR3 protein. The sample records over 1,200,000 distinct CDR3 sequences, roughly 64% being singletons. The sample taken for sequencing was blood. The receptors stem from a young man in good health.

This clonotype was seen more than once but under ten times. The chain links TRBV10-3 to TRBJ1-2; D not resolved. Trimming removed 8 bases at V and 8 bases at J, with 15 bases between. The CDR3 length is 12 residues. The V gene's germline CDR1 is ENHRY and CDR2 SYGVKD. CDR3: CAIEDWGSGYTF. CDR3 sequence (DNA): TGTGCCATCGAAGATTGGGGATCCGGCTACACCTTC.

The CDR3 coding sequence is TGTGCCAGCAGGACTAGCGGGGGGAAGGGGAACGAGCAGTACTTC. Translating gives CASRTSGGKGNEQYF. The chain uses TRBV28 and TRBJ2-7, with 13 bases matching TRBD2. Germline V lookup: CDR1 MDHEN, CDR2 SYDVKM. The ends lost 6 bases at V and 5 bases at J; junction bases unmatched: 7. The CDR3 has 15 amino acids.

In its sample, this clonotype was seen many times. The chain combines TRBV5-1 with TRBJ2-7; weak D call: TRBD2 (7 bases). V was clipped by 0 bases and J by 0 bases, with 10 bases between them. The CDR3 consists of 15 residues. Germline CDR1 and CDR2: SGHRS and YFSETQ. In DNA, the CDR3 is TGCGCCAGCAGCTTGGGCGGGGGCCCCTCCTACGAGCAGTACTTC. This gives the protein CASSLGGGPSYEQYF.

DNA of the CDR3: TGTGCCAGCACCGGACAGGGATCGGGTGAAGCTTTCTTT. Translating it yields CASTGQGSGEAFF. This chain connects TRBV12-3 or TRBV12-4 to TRBJ1-1; the match to TRBD1 covers 8 bases. The CDR3 runs 13 residues. Trimming at V came to 7 bases and at J to 7 bases, leaving 8 bases not matched to a gene.

This clonotype was observed a few times. The chain uses TRBV6-1 and TRBJ2-7; no definite D call. Trimming shortened V by 1 base and J by 2 bases, and 9 bases separated the two germline ends. Germline CDR1 and CDR2: MNHNS and SASEGT. The CDR3 length is 14 residues. The CDR3: CASSEVEPTYEQYF. CDR3 bases: TGTGCCAGCAGTGAAGTCGAGCCAACCTACGAGCAGTACTTC.

This clonotype was seen only a few times. The rearrangement uses TRBV20-1 and TRBJ1-2; no reliable D call. Germline V gene sequence: CDR1 DFQATT, CDR2 SNEGSKA (reference sequence). V was pared by 6 bases and J by 0 bases, with 11 bases between. This CDR3 region has 13 residues. The CDR3 DNA reads as TGCAGTGCGGGAGACGGAGCTAACTATGGCTACACCTTC. It is translated as CSAGDGANYGYTF.

The J gene is TRBJ2-1, the V gene TRBV28; TRBD1 aligns across 11 bases. CDR1 and CDR2 (germline): MDHEN, SYDVKM. Trimming removed 4 bases from V and 7 bases from J; junction bases left unmatched: 9. The CDR3 sequence is 16 residues long. CDR3 in amino acids: CASSSPAGTGGNEQFF. DNA for the CDR3: TGTGCCAGCAGTTCCCCTGCCGGGACAGGGGGTAATGAGCAGTTCTTC.

The chain recombines TRBV20-1 with TRBJ2-5, with D possibly being TRBD1 (5 bases). The CDR3 extends over 13 amino acids. Trimming shortened V by 6 bases and J by 1 base, and 12 bases separated the two germline ends. Germline values: CDR1 DFQATT, CDR2 SNEGSKA (reference sequence). The CDR3 nucleotides read TGCAGTGCCAGGATGGGGCCCCAAGAGACCCAGTACTTC. It encodes CSARMGPQETQYF.

The chain carries TRBV27 and TRBJ1-2; D is ambiguous. Trimming pared 3 bases from V and 7 bases from J, leaving 12 bases between. Germline-derived CDR1 and CDR2 are MNHEY and SMNVEV (reference sequence). The length of the CDR3 is 13 residues. The CDR3 is CASSFGVGGGYTF. The CDR3, as DNA: TGTGCCAGCAGTTTTGGAGTAGGTGGTGGCTACACCTTC.

The chain uses TRBV20-1 and TRBJ2-3; D possibly matches TRBD1 or TRBD2 (5 bases each). Deletions cut 5 bases from V and 0 bases from J, with 15 bases between. The CDR3 sequence is 15 residues long. Germline CDR1 is DFQATT and CDR2 is SNEGSKA (reference sequence). CDR3 sequence (DNA): TGCAGTGCTCCCCGGGGCCCCGAGAGCACAGATACGCAGTATTTT. Translating it yields CSAPRGPESTDTQYF.

V gene TRBV20-1 combines with J gene TRBJ1-2; no firm D call. With 3 bases removed from V and 6 bases from J, the gap between germline ends came to 5 bases. Looked up from germline, CDR1 is DFQATT and CDR2 is SNEGSKA (reference sequence). The CDR3 has 10 residues. Written as DNA, the CDR3 is TGCAGTGCTAGTGGAGATGGCTACACCTTC. It yields the protein CSASGDGYTF.

The gene calls are TRBV3-1 and TRBJ2-1; 8 bases match TRBD2. This CDR3 comprises 14 residues. Per the germline V gene, CDR1 is LGHDT and CDR2 is YNNKEL (reference sequence). The junction had 5 bases not matched to a gene; V was cut back by 4 bases and J by 6 bases. For the CDR3, the DNA is TGTGCCAGCAGCCCGTTAGCGGGACGCAATGAGCAGTTCTTC. This gives the protein CASSPLAGRNEQFF.

The chain is built from TRBV7-9 and TRBJ2-4; 7 positions agree with TRBD1. With 3 bases clipped from V and 13 bases from J, the junction kept 18 bases outside the gene matches. Per the germline V gene, CDR1 is SEHNR and CDR2 is FQNEAQ (reference sequence). This CDR3 comprises 16 residues. This chain's CDR3 is CASSFHPQGPIGEQYF. CDR3 bases: TGTGCCAGCAGCTTCCACCCACAGGGGCCAATTGGGGAGCAGTACTTC.

The chain uses TRBV5-1 and TRBJ2-7; 11 bases align to TRBD1. This CDR3 has 15 residues. Germline V gene lookup returns CDR1 SGHRS and CDR2 YFSETQ. J lost 4 bases, V lost 3 bases, and 6 bases had no gene match. The CDR3 sequence is CASSSRGDRGYEQYF. The CDR3 nucleotides read TGCGCCAGCAGCTCCCGTGGGGACAGGGGGTACGAGCAGTACTTC.

This clonotype was recorded a few times. This sequence joins TRBV20-1 and TRBJ2-7; D tentatively fits TRBD1 or TRBD2 (5 bases each). V lost 1 base and J lost 0, with 10 bases in between. The CDR3 length is 14 residues. Germline V gene sequence: CDR1 DFQATT, CDR2 SNEGSKA (reference sequence). The CDR3 DNA reads as TGCAGTGCTAGAGGGGACGAGAACTCCTACGAGCAGTACTTC. Translated: CSARGDENSYEQYF.

The chain employs TRBV7-2 and TRBJ2-7; tentative D call: TRBD2 (5 bases). Deletions cut 1 base from V and 1 base from J, with 11 bases between. CDR3 length: 15 amino acids. CDR1 SGHTA and CDR2 FQGNSA come from the germline V gene. CDR3: CASSLDGVFSYEQYF. CDR3 DNA sequence: TGTGCCAGCAGCTTAGACGGGGTCTTTTCCTACGAGCAGTACTTC.

The V gene is TRBV27, the J gene TRBJ2-7, with 10 positions matching TRBD2. V trimming: 8 bases; J trimming: 3 bases; junction bases outside the gene matches: 7. Germline V gene sequence: CDR1 MNHEY, CDR2 SMNVEV (reference sequence). CDR3 length equals 14 residues. CDR3 amino acids: CASGVAGGFYEQYF. Here the CDR3 DNA reads TGTGCCAGCGGTGTAGCGGGAGGATTCTACGAGCAGTACTTC.

The table lists this clonotype with a count of one. V usage is TRBV29-1 and J usage is TRBJ1-2, with a possible D match to TRBD1 (5 bases). The V gene lost 3 bases and the J gene lost 4 bases, with 21 bases spanning the gap. This CDR3 has 16 amino acids. Germline V gives CDR1 SQVTM, CDR2 ANQGSEA. The CDR3 DNA follows: TGCAGCGTTGATCTAGGGGACCAGACTCCAGGCTATGGCTACACCTTC. As protein: CSVDLGDQTPGYGYTF.

This clonotype appeared a single time. The chain joins TRBV7-9 to TRBJ1-1; unclear D gene. Trimming took 1 base from V and 2 from J, leaving 8 bases between them. The CDR3 consists of 14 residues. Germline CDR1 is SEHNR and CDR2 is FQNEAQ (reference sequence). The chain's CDR3 is CASSLERLNTEAFF. The CDR3 DNA reads as TGTGCCAGCAGCTTAGAAAGGCTCAACACTGAAGCTTTCTTT.

The chain combines TRBV6-6 with TRBJ2-1; 11 bases match TRBD2. Near its end, the DNA agrees better with TRBJ2-7, so the J call may be wrong. The CDR3 has 15 amino acids. Germline V gene data show CDR1 as MNHNY and CDR2 as SVGAGI (reference sequence). The CDR3 protein is CASSPSGGYYNEQYF. The CDR3 nucleotides are TGTGCCAGTTCCCCTAGCGGGGGGTACTACAATGAGCAGTACTTC.

V is TRBV10-2 and J is TRBJ1-5, with D tentatively TRBD1 (6 bases). Trimming removed 8 bases from V and 3 bases from J, with 11 bases in between. This CDR3 is 13 amino acids long. The germline CDR1 and CDR2 sequences are WSHSY and SAAADI. The CDR3 reads CASADSTNQPQHF. The CDR3 DNA reads as TGCGCCAGCGCGGACAGCACCAATCAGCCCCAGCATTTT.

The J gene is TRBJ2-5, the V gene TRBV25-1, with D possibly called TRBD1 or TRBD2 (5 bases each). CDR1 is MGHDK, CDR2 SYGVNS, per germline. The V gene lost 3 bases and the J gene lost 6 bases, with 14 bases spanning the gap. This CDR3 comprises 14 residues. Written as DNA, the CDR3 is TGTGCCAGCAGTGAGCCCGGGGCCCAGAAGACCCAGTACTTC. It codes for CASSEPGAQKTQYF.

The V gene is TRBV13, the J gene TRBJ2-2; TRBD2 might be the D (6 bases). Trimming removed 3 bases from V and 4 bases from J, with 12 bases in between. Germline V lookup: CDR1 PRHDT, CDR2 FYEKMQ (reference sequence). The CDR3 sequence is 15 residues long. In DNA, the CDR3 is TGTGCCAGCAGCTTGGAACTAGCCGGCACCGGGGAGCTGTTTTTT. Protein: CASSLELAGTGELFF.

Only one count was recorded for this clonotype. This rearrangement joins TRBV5-1 to TRBJ2-1; TRBD2 is a possible D gene (5 bases). Germline V gene data show CDR1 as SGHRS and CDR2 as YFSETQ. The CDR3 has 14 amino acids. The germline V and J ends were trimmed by 5 bases and 6 bases, with 15 bases remaining between them. As DNA, the CDR3 is TGCGCCAGCAGGGGCGGGTCTTTAGGCAATGAGCAGTTCTTC. Translation: CASRGGSLGNEQFF.

This chain links TRBV5-1 with TRBJ2-7; the match to TRBD2 covers 10 bases. Trimming removed 2 bases from V and 3 bases from J; junction bases left unmatched: 2. The germline CDR1 and CDR2 sequences are SGHRS and YFSETQ. This CDR3 has 14 residues. CDR3 nucleotide sequence: TGCGCCAGCAGCTTCCAGCGGGAGGGCTACGAGCAGTACTTC. Protein product: CASSFQREGYEQYF.

The chain uses TRBV6-6 and TRBJ2-7, with TRBD1 matching 8 bases. CDR3 size: 14 residues. V lost 1 base to trimming and J lost 2 bases; unmatched junction nucleotides: 1. Germline V gene lookup returns CDR1 MNHNY and CDR2 SVGAGI (reference sequence). For the CDR3, the DNA is TGTGCCAGCAGTTACTGGGGACAGGCCTACGAGCAGTACTTC. This translates into CASSYWGQAYEQYF.